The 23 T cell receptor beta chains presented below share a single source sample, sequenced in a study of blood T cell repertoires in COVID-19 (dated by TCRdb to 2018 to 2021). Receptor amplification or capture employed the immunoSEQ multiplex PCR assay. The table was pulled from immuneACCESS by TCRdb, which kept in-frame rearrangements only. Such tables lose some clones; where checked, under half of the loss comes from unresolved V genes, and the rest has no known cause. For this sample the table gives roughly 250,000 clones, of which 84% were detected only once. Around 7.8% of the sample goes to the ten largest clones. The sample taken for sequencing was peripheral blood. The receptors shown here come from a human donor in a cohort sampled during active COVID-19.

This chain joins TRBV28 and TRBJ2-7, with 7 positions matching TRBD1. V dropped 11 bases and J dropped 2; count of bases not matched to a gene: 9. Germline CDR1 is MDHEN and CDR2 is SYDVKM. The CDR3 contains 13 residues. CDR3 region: CAATGAVTYEQYF. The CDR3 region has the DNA TGTGCCGCTACAGGGGCGGTCACCTACGAGCAGTACTTC.

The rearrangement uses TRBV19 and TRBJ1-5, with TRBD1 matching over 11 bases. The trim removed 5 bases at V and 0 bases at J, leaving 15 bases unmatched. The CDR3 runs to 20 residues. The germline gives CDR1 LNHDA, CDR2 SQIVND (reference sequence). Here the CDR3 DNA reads TGTGCCAGTAGTTTTCGGACAGGGGGCTCTAGGGACGATAGCAATCAGCCCCAGCATTTT. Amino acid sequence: CASSFRTGGSRDDSNQPQHF.

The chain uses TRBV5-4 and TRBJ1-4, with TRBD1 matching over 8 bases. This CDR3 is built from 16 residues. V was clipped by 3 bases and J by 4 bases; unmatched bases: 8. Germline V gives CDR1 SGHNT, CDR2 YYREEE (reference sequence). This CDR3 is CASSSVNRGDNEKLFF. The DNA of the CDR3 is TGTGCCAGCAGCTCAGTTAACAGGGGGGATAATGAAAAACTGTTTTTT.

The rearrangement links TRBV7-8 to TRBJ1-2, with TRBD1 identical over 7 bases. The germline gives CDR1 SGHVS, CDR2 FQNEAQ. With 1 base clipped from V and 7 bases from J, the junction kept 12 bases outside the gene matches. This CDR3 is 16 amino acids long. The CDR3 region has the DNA TGTGCCAGCAGCTTAGGGTCGGTGACAGGGCCCTCTGGCTACACCTTC. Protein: CASSLGSVTGPSGYTF.

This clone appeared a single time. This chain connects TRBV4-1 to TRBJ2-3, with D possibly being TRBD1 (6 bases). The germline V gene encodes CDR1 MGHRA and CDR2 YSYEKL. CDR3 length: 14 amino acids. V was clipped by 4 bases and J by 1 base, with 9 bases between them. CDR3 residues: CASSPGQRTDTQYF. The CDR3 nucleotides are TGCGCCAGCAGCCCAGGACAGCGCACAGATACGCAGTATTTT.

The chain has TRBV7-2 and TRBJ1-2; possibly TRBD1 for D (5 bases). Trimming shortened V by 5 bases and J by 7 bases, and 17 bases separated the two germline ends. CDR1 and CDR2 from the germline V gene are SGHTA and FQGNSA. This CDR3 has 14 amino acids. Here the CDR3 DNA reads TGTGCCAGCAGCCCCCCTTTACAGGTGGTTGGCTACACCTTC. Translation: CASSPPLQVVGYTF.

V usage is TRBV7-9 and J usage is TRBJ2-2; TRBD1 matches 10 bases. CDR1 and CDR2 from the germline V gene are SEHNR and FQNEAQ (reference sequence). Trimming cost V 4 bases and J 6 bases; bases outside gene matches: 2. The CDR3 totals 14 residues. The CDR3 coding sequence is TGTGCCAGCAGCTCGACAGGGGGCCCCGGGGAGCTGTTTTTT. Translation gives CASSSTGGPGELFF.

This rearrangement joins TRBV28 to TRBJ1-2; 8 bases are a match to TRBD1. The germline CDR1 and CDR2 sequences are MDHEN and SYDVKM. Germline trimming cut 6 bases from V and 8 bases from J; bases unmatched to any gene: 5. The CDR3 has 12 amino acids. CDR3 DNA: TGTGCCAGCAGCTACAGGGGGTGGGGCTACACCTTC. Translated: CASSYRGWGYTF.

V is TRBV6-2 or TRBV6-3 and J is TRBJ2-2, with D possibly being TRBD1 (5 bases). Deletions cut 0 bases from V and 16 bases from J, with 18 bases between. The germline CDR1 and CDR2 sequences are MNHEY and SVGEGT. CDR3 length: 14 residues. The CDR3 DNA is TGTGCCAGCAGTTACTCGTCTTCCACACAGGAACCGTTTTTT. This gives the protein CASSYSSSTQEPFF.

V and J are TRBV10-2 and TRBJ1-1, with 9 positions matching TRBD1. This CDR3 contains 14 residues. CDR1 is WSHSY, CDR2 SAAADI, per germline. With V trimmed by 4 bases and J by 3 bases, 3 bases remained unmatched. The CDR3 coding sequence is TGCGCCAGCAGTGGGGACAGGGTCTACACTGAAGCTTTCTTT. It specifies CASSGDRVYTEAFF.

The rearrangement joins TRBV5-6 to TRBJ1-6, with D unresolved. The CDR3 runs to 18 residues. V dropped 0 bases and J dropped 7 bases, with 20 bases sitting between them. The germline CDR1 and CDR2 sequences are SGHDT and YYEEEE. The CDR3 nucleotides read TGTGCCAGCAGCTTGGCCGGGGAGGCGACGAAAACCAATTCACCCCTCCACTTT. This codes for CASSLAGEATKTNSPLHF.

The chain's CDR3 is CASSLVPGQGYEQYF. CDR3 sequence (DNA): TGTGCCAGCAGCTTAGTCCCAGGACAGGGCTACGAGCAGTACTTC. The rearrangement joins TRBV7-2 to TRBJ2-7; 8 nucleotides align to TRBD1. V was pared by 1 base and J by 3 bases, with 5 bases of the junction left unmatched. This CDR3 is 15 amino acids long. Per germline, CDR1 SGHTA and CDR2 FQGNSA.

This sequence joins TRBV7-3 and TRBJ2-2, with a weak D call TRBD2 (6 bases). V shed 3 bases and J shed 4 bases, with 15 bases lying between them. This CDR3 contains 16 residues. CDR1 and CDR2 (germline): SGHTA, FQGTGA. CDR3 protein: CASSFGVGGSTGELFF. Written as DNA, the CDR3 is TGTGCCAGCAGCTTCGGGGTGGGAGGAAGCACCGGGGAGCTGTTTTTT.

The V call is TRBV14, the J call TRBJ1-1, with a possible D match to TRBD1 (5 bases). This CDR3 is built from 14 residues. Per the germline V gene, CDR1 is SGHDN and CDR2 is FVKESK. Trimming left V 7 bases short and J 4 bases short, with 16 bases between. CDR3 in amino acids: CASKAGYSVTEAFF. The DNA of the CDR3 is TGTGCCAGCAAAGCAGGGTACTCGGTCACTGAAGCTTTCTTT.

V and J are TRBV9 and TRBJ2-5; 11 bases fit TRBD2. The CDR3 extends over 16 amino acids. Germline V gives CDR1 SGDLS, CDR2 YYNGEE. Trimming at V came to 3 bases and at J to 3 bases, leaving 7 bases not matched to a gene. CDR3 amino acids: CASSASSGGLKETQYF. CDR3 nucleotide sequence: TGTGCCAGCAGCGCGTCTAGCGGGGGGCTTAAAGAGACCCAGTACTTC.

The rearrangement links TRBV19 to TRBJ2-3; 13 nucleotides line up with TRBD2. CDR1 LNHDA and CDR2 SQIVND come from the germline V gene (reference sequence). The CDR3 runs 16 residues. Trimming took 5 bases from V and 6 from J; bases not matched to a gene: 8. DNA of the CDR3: TGTGCCAGTAGTGGCCGGACTAGCGGGGGCGTGGATACGCAGTATTTT. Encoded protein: CASSGRTSGGVDTQYF.

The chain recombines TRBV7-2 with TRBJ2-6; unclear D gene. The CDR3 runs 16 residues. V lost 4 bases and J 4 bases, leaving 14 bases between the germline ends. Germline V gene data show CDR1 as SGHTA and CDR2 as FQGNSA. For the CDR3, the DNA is TGTGCCAGCAGCTCAGATACCCAGAGGGGGGCCAACGTCCTGACTTTC. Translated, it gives CASSSDTQRGANVLTF. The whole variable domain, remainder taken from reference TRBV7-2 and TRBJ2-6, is GAGVSQSPSNKVTEKGKDVELRCDPISGHTALYWYRQSLGQGLEFLIYFQGNSAPDKSGLPSDRFSAERTGGSVSTLTIQRTQQEDSAVYLCASSSDTQRGANVLTFGAGSRLTVL.

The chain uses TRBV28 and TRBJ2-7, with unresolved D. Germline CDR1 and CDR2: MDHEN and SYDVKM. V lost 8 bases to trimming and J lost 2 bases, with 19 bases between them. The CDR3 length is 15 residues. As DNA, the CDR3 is TGTGCCAGCGAGCGAGGCCAGCTTTCTACCTACGAGCAGTACTTC. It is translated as CASERGQLSTYEQYF.

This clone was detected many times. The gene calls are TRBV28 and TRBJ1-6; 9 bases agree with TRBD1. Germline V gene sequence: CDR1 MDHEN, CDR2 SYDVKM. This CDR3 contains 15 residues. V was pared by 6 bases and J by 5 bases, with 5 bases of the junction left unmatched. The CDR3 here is CASRGTGPDNSPLHF. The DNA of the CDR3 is TGTGCCAGCAGGGGGACAGGGCCGGATAATTCACCCCTCCACTTT.

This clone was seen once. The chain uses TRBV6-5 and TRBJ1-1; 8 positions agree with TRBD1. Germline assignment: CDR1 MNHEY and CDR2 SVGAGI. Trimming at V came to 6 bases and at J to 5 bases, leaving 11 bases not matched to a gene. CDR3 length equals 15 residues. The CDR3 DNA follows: TGTGCCAGCAGCTCCGGACAGGGCTTTAATACTGAAGCTTTCTTT. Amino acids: CASSSGQGFNTEAFF.

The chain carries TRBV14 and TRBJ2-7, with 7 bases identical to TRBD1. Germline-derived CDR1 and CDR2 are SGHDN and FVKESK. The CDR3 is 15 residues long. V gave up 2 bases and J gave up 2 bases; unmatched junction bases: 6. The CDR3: CASSQFRTGAYEQYF. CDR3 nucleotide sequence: TGTGCCAGCAGCCAATTTAGAACAGGGGCCTACGAGCAGTACTTC.

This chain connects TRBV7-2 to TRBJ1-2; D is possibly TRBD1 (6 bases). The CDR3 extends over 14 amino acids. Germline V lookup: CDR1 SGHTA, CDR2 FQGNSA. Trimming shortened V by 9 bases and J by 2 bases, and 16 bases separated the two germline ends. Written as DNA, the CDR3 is TGTGCCAGTCCCGGGACAAGGCCCAACTATGGCTACACCTTC. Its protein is CASPGTRPNYGYTF.

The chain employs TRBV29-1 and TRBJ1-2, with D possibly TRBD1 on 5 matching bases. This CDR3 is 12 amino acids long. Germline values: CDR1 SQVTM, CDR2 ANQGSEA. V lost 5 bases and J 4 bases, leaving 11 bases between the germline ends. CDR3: CSVKGMGYGYTF. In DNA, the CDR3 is TGCAGCGTTAAGGGGATGGGCTATGGCTACACCTTC.